This TCR beta chain was captured in a study of shared clonotypes between healthy human individuals. Points on this clone: Antigen: not known.

Trimming took off 0 bases at V and 8 bases at J, with 9 bases between the two ends. This CDR3 contains 13 residues. Per germline, CDR1 SGHDT and CDR2 YYEEEE. Study results and limitations: Roughly 5% of naive CD4 clonotypes were common to a few donors. Inspection by rarefaction showed sorted-subset sequencing to be incomplete despite large depth.

The method was immunoSEQ multiplex PCR; TCRdb's version includes in-frame clones alone and lacks a portion of them. The table includes 2,500,000 or so clones, 80% to 95% detected once. Those who donated, Caucasian adults without exception, all lived in Nashville, Tennessee. Naive CD4+ cells were CD45RA-selected; the remaining cells were memory. Sample: naive CD4+ T cells from PBMCs. The subset was: CD45RA+ positively selected. This receptor was identified in a young man in good health. Some clones in this sample may be carry-over from other donors' samples. V gene TRBV5-6 combines with J gene TRBJ2-4; D is ambiguous. The CDR3 region is CASSLGQGDIQYF. The CDR3 coding sequence is TGTGCCAGCAGCTTGGGGCAAGGCGACATTCAGTACTTC. Full variable domain (outside the CDR3, taken from reference TRBV5-6 and TRBJ2-4): DAGVTQSPTHLIKTRGQQVTLRCSPKSGHDTVSWYQQALGQGPQFIFQYYEEEERQRGNFPDRFSGHQFPNYSSELNVNALLLGDSALYLCASSLGQGDIQYFGAGTRLSVL.